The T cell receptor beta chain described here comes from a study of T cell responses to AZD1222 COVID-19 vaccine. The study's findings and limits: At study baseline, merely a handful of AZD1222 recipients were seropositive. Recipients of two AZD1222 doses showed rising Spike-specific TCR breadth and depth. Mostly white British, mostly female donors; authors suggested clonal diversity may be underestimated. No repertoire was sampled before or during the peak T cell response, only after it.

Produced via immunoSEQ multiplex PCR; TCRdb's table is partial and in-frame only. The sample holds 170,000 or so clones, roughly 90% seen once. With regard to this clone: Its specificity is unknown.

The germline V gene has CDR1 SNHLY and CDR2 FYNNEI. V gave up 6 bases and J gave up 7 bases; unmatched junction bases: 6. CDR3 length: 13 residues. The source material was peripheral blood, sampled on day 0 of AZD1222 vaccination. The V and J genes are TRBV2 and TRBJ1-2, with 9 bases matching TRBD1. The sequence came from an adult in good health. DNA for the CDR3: TGTGCCAGCAGAGACTCGGACAGGGGTGGCTACACCTTC. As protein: CASRDSDRGGYTF. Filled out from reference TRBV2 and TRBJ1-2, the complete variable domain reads EPEVTQTPSHQVTQMGQEVILRCVPISNHLYFYWYRQILGQKVEFLVSFYNNEISEKSEIFDDQFSVERPDGSNFTLKIRSTKLEDSAMYFCASRDSDRGGYTFGSGTRLTVV.